A selection of T cell receptor beta chains follows, all from one sample in a study of identical twins. TCRdb re-called the 5' RACE reads through MiXCR, storing one row per CDR3 protein. This sample has a few hundred thousand distinct CDR3 sequences, with 20% to 25% found just once. The same sample was also used in a study of T cells expressing NK-cell markers.

Sequenced material: CD4+ T cells sorted from blood. Receptor source: a woman aged 18-29 years in good health. Both conserved end residues are part of each CDR3. D genes are given only for firm matches. Clone size is stated in some rows and not others, as once, few, many or a class when expanded.

v_call	d_call	clone_size	j_call	cdr3_nt	cdr3_aa
TRBV7-9	.	.	TRBJ2-2	TGTGCCAGCAGCTTGGCTTCAGCGTCGGAGCTGTTTTTT	CASSLASASELFF
TRBV6-5	.	.	TRBJ1-2	TGTGCCAGCAGGGAATACGACTATGGCTACACCTTC	CASREYDYGYTF
TRBV5-5	.	.	TRBJ1-1	TGTGCCAGCAGCTTGTTGGATAACACTGAAGCTTTCTTT	CASSLLDNTEAFF
TRBV6-5	.	few	TRBJ1-2	TGTGCCAGCAGCCTGACAGGTGGTGGCCACACCTTC	CASSLTGGGHTF
TRBV11-1	.	many	TRBJ2-4	TGTGCCAGCAGCTCCTCCGGGACCGACAGACTAGCCAAAAACATTCAGTACTTC	CASSSSGTDRLAKNIQYF
TRBV6-5	TRBD1	few	TRBJ2-5	TGTGCCAGCAGTTACTCTGGGACAGGGATTTCGGAGACCCAGTACTTC	CASSYSGTGISETQYF
TRBV4-2	.	few	TRBJ2-7	TGTGCCAGCACTACGACTTCAGCTCCGTCCTACGAGCAGTACTTC	CASTTTSAPSYEQYF
TRBV12-3/TRBV12-4	.	few	TRBJ2-7	TGTGCCAGCAGTTTAAGGGGGACGACGAACTACGAGCAGTACTTC	CASSLRGTTNYEQYF
TRBV18	.	many	TRBJ1-6	TGTGCCAGCTCCCCCGAGCGGAATTCACCCCTCCACTTT	CASSPERNSPLHF
TRBV5-1	TRBD1	few	TRBJ2-1	TGCGCCAGCAGCAGATTAGACAGGGCGGTCAATGAGCAGTTCTTC	CASSRLDRAVNEQFF
TRBV29-1	TRBD2	few	TRBJ2-1	TGCAGCGTTGAAGAGGGGACTAGATACCCGTTCTTC	CSVEEGTRYPFF
TRBV5-1	TRBD1	.	TRBJ2-5	TGCGCCAGCAGCTTGGAGGGGGCCCAAGAGACCCAGTACTTC	CASSLEGAQETQYF
TRBV27	TRBD2	once	TRBJ2-1	TGTGCCACGCTTCGGACTAGCGGGGGGGTTAGGAATGAGCAGTTCTTC	CATLRTSGGVRNEQFF
TRBV2	.	few	TRBJ2-1	TGTGCCAGCAGTGAAGCGTTTAACTACAATGAGCAGTTCTTC	CASSEAFNYNEQFF
TRBV3-1	TRBD2	few	TRBJ2-5	TGTGCCAGCAGCCTACCGGGACTAGCGGAACAAGAGACCCAGTACTTC	CASSLPGLAEQETQYF
TRBV20-1	.	few	TRBJ1-3	TGCAGTGCTCAGATCAGGGACTCTGGAAACACCATATATTTT	CSAQIRDSGNTIYF
TRBV7-2	.	few	TRBJ1-1	TGTGCCAGCAGCTTATTAACGGGCACTGAAGCTTTCTTT	CASSLLTGTEAFF
TRBV4-3	TRBD2	few	TRBJ2-7	TGCGCCAGCAGCCAAGCCCTAGCGGGAGGGGGCGAGCAGTACTTC	CASSQALAGGGEQYF
TRBV20-1	.	.	TRBJ1-5	TGCAGTGCTAGCGCGGCAGGGTGGGGTAACGGGCAGCCCCAGCATTTT	CSASAAGWGNGQPQHF
TRBV5-1	.	.	TRBJ2-1	TGCGCCAGCAGCCGGGGGCAGGACATCCGTGAGCAGTTCTTC	CASSRGQDIREQFF
TRBV20-1	TRBD1	.	TRBJ2-1	TGCAGTGCCACAGACAGGGGGAAGTACAATGAGCAGTTCTTC	CSATDRGKYNEQFF
TRBV5-4	TRBD2	.	TRBJ2-3	TGTGCCAGCAGCCTCTCCGGGGGGGCGCCCGATACGCAGTATTTT	CASSLSGGAPDTQYF
TRBV27	TRBD2	.	TRBJ2-5	TGTGCCAGCAGCATGGGACTAGCGGGGGGCCGAGAGACCCAGTACTTC	CASSMGLAGGRETQYF
TRBV11-2	.	.	TRBJ1-1	TGTGCCAGCAGTATTAGGTTTTTGAACACTGAAGCTTTCTTT	CASSIRFLNTEAFF
TRBV7-3	.	.	TRBJ2-4	TGTGCCAGCAGCTTTTCACAGGGCGGTATTCAGTACTTC	CASSFSQGGIQYF
TRBV5-5	.	few	TRBJ1-4	TGTGCCAGCAGCACTGGGACGAGCGGTGAAAAACTGTTTTTT	CASSTGTSGEKLFF
TRBV6-1	TRBD1	few	TRBJ1-1	TGTGCCAGCAGGAGGGACAGCCTCATGAACACTGAAGCTTTCTTT	CASRRDSLMNTEAFF
TRBV5-1	.	.	TRBJ2-1	TGCGCCAGCAGCTTAGGCGCGGCGCGATACAATGAGCAGTTCTTC	CASSLGAARYNEQFF
TRBV7-2	.	.	TRBJ1-1	TGTGCCAGCAGCTTATTGTTGCGCACTGAAGCTTTCTTT	CASSLLLRTEAFF
TRBV2	.	.	TRBJ1-4	TGTGCCAGTTGGCGTTCTGGGGGGAATGAAAAACTGTTTTTT	CASWRSGGNEKLFF
TRBV15	.	.	TRBJ1-1	TGTGCCACCAGCAGAGGAACAGAGGCTGAAGCTTTCTTT	CATSRGTEAEAFF
TRBV29-1	.	few	TRBJ1-1	TGCAGCGTTCAATACAGGAACACTGAAGCTTTCTTT	CSVQYRNTEAFF
TRBV9	.	.	TRBJ2-1	TGTGCCAGCAGCGTAGGAGGTCACCTCAGTAACAATGAGCAGTTCTTC	CASSVGGHLSNNEQFF
TRBV6-2/TRBV6-3	TRBD1	few	TRBJ2-7	TGTGCCAGCACTGTCTCACCGGGACAGTCCTACGAGCAGTACTTC	CASTVSPGQSYEQYF
TRBV9	.	few	TRBJ2-1	TGTGCCAGCAGCGTAGCTCAGAACAATGAGCAGTTCTTC	CASSVAQNNEQFF
TRBV11-1	TRBD1	.	TRBJ1-6	TGTGCCAGCAGTGGGGACAGGGATTCACCCCTCCACTTT	CASSGDRDSPLHF
TRBV10-3	TRBD1	.	TRBJ2-7	TGTGCCATCAGAAAAGTGTCGGTGGACAGGCCAATGGGCGAGCAGTACTTC	CAIRKVSVDRPMGEQYF
TRBV3-1	.	few	TRBJ1-3	TGTGCCAGCAGCCGGTTGGGGTCTGGAAACACCATATATTTT	CASSRLGSGNTIYF
TRBV20-1	.	.	TRBJ1-1	TGCAGTGCCCTACGGGCAGGGAGACTGAACACTGAAGCTTTCTTT	CSALRAGRLNTEAFF
TRBV20-1	TRBD2	.	TRBJ2-3	TGCAGTCGGACTAGCCGACGCACAGATACGCAGTATTTT	CSRTSRRTDTQYF
TRBV7-2	.	.	TRBJ2-1	TGTGCCAGCAGCCTCGTTTCGGGAAACTCCTACAATGAGCAGTTCTTC	CASSLVSGNSYNEQFF
TRBV27	TRBD1	.	TRBJ2-7	TGTGCCAGCAGTAAGGGGACAGGGACGTCGGTATACGAGCAGTACTTC	CASSKGTGTSVYEQYF